This T cell receptor beta chain was captured by sequencing in a study of PD-1 blockade in classical Hodgkin lymphoma. The table came from immunoSEQ multiplex PCR; TCRdb's copy has only in-frame clones and leaves some out. Of under 80,000 clones listed, over 70% were seen once; the top ten hold approximately 8.4%. Autologous stem cell transplantation was followed by relapse in every patient, and brentuximab vedotin exposure varied. Germline assignment: CDR1 SGHTA and CDR2 FQGTGA. The CDR3 length is 14 residues. Trimming at V came to 4 bases and at J to 2 bases, leaving 3 bases not matched to a gene. The chain uses TRBV7-3 and TRBJ1-1, with TRBD1 matching over 8 bases. The receptor's source is a human donor with classical Hodgkin lymphoma. The sample here was peripheral blood mononuclear cells (PBMCs), taken before the second cycle of nivolumab. The chain's CDR3 is CASSSQGANTEAFF. The CDR3 DNA follows: TGTGCCAGCAGCTCCCAGGGGGCAAACACTGAAGCTTTCTTT.